This is a list of T cell receptor beta chains from one sample in a study of T cell responses to AZD1222 COVID-19 vaccine. TCRdb's table, derived via immunoSEQ multiplex PCR, lists solely in-frame clones and lacks some. Among 100,000 or so clones listed, 87% were seen once. The starting material was peripheral blood, obtained on day 0 of AZD1222 vaccination. These receptors all come from an adult in good health. Each CDR3 is given with its conserved first and last residue. Fields, in order: CDR3 length, clone size, D gene, V gene, J gene, CDR3 DNA, CDR3 protein. A D gene is named only where the DNA matches it firmly. Size values are once, few and many counts, or a class for expanded clones, and some rows have none.

>15|once|TRBD1|TRBV11-2|TRBJ2-4
TGTGCCAGCAGCTCACTAACAGGGGTGGGAAACATTCAGTACTTC
CASSSLTGVGNIQYF
>15|once|TRBD1|TRBV3-1/TRBV3-2|TRBJ2-1
TGTGCCAGCAGCCCGAAGACAGGGGGGGGCAATGAGCAGTTCTTC
CASSPKTGGGNEQFF
>14|-|TRBD1|TRBV28|TRBJ1-1
TGTGCCAGCAGTCTACTACAGGGGAGGACTGAAGCTTTCTTT
CASSLLQGRTEAFF
>15|-|TRBD1|TRBV25-1|TRBJ2-5
TGTGCCAGCAGTGAATACGGGACAGCTGAAGAGACCCAGTACTTC
CASSEYGTAEETQYF
>17|-|TRBD2|TRBV4-3|TRBJ2-5
TGCGCCAGCAGCCACGCGACTAGCGAGGGTTTAGGGGAGACCCAGTACTTC
CASSHATSEGLGETQYF
>14|-|-|TRBV4-3|TRBJ2-2
TGCGCCAGCAGCCAAGTGCTTTGGACCGGGGAGCTGTTTTTT
CASSQVLWTGELFF
>17|once|-|TRBV4-3|TRBJ2-6
TGCGCCAGCAGCCAAGGGACAATATCCTCTGGGGCCAACGTCCTGACTTTC
CASSQGTISSGANVLTF
>16|-|-|TRBV6-6|TRBJ2-3
TGTGCCAGCAGTAATCAGGGACACCCTAGCACAGATACGCAGTATTTT
CASSNQGHPSTDTQYF
>14|-|TRBD2|TRBV3-1/TRBV3-2|TRBJ2-5
TGTGCCAGCAGCCAAGTATGGGGGGGGGAGACCCAGTACTTC
CASSQVWGGETQYF
>14|once|-|TRBV15|TRBJ1-6
TGTGCCACCAGCAGTGAAGCAGGCAATTCACCCCTCCACTTT
CATSSEAGNSPLHF
>13|-|-|TRBV6-6|TRBJ2-2
TGTGCCGTCGGCCGGCGGACCACCGGGGAGCTGTTTTTT
CAVGRRTTGELFF
>13|-|-|TRBV21-1|TRBJ1-2
TGTGCCAGCTGCGACAGGGACTATTATGGCTACACCTTC
CASCDRDYYGYTF
>14|-|-|TRBV2|TRBJ2-1
TGTGCCAGCAGTGGGGGGTTGAAGAACAATGAGCAGTTCTTC
CASSGGLKNNEQFF
>15|-|-|TRBV5-5|TRBJ2-3
TGTGCCAGCAGCTTGATCGGGGGTCCCACAGATACGCAGTATTTT
CASSLIGGPTDTQYF
>14|-|TRBD1|TRBV5-1|TRBJ1-4
TGTGCCAGCAGCAAGACAGGGGCAAATGAAAAACTGTTTTTT
CASSKTGANEKLFF
>15|-|-|TRBV30|TRBJ1-4
TGTGCCTGGAGTGTAGGTAGAGGTTTTAATGAAAAACTGTTTTTT
CAWSVGRGFNEKLFF
>14|-|-|TRBV6-5|TRBJ2-1
TGTGCCAGCAGTTACTCTCGGGTTCACAATGAGCAGTTCTTC
CASSYSRVHNEQFF